One and the same sample provided the 8 T cell receptor beta chains below, sequenced in a study of T cell changes during pregnancy in multiple sclerosis. TCRdb keeps only in-frame clones here, not all; method: immunoSEQ multiplex PCR. The table records roughly 40,000 clones, around 84% of them present only once. Material: CD4+ T cells from peripheral blood mononuclear cells, obtained before pregnancy. Every receptor here comes from a female donor with multiple sclerosis, enrolled in a pregnancy study.

This sequence joins TRBV4-3 and TRBJ2-4; 10 bases fit TRBD2. The germline gives CDR1 LGHNA, CDR2 YSLEER. After removal of 0 bases from V and 15 bases from J, the junction contained 11 bases not matched to a gene. The CDR3 spans 15 residues. The CDR3 nucleotides are TGCGCCAGCAGCCAAGATGTCGGGACTAGCGTTTATCTGTACTTC. This sequence encodes CASSQDVGTSVYLYF.

The rearrangement uses TRBV18 and TRBJ1-5, with D unresolved. Germline V gives CDR1 KGHSH, CDR2 LQKENI. There are 15 residues in the CDR3. V lost 3 bases to trimming and J lost 6 bases, with 15 bases between them. The CDR3 here is CASSPSDGRTQPQHF. In nucleotides, the CDR3 is TGTGCCAGCTCACCGAGCGATGGTCGTACTCAGCCCCAGCATTTT.

The rearrangement joins TRBV6-1 to TRBJ1-5; D is perhaps TRBD1 (5 bases). CDR1 is MNHNS, CDR2 SASEGT, per germline. Between the trimmed V and J ends, which lost 7 bases and 9 bases, there was a span of 22 bases. CDR3 length: 15 amino acids. CDR3 sequence reads: CASTTRQSDALPQHF. The DNA of the CDR3 is TGTGCCAGCACTACAAGACAGTCAGACGCCTTGCCCCAGCATTTT.

This chain uses TRBV7-6 with TRBJ2-7; tentative D call: TRBD2 (5 bases). Trimming cost V 1 base and J 9 bases, with 13 bases left between them. The CDR3 consists of 13 residues. CDR1 and CDR2 (germline): SGHVS, FNYEAQ. DNA of the CDR3: TGTGCCAGCAGCTTAGAACCAGAGGGTAGGCAGTACTTC. Its translation is CASSLEPEGRQYF.

This chain uses TRBV7-2 with TRBJ2-3, with TRBD2 matching over 8 bases. Trimming removed 4 bases from V and 6 bases from J; junction bases left unmatched: 9. The CDR3 length is 15 residues. The germline gives CDR1 SGHTA, CDR2 FQGNSA. CDR3 in DNA: TGTGCCAGCAGCTCCTCCGCGCGGGGGGCGGATACGCAGTATTTT. Translation gives CASSSSARGADTQYF.

This clone was seen once. The chain couples TRBV6-6 to TRBJ2-1; D is ambiguous. CDR1 and CDR2 from the germline V gene are MNHNY and SVGAGI (reference sequence). The CDR3 spans 13 residues. The germline V and J ends were trimmed by 2 bases and 7 bases, with 9 bases remaining between them. CDR3 nucleotides: TGTGCCAGCAGTTACGATGAAGAGAATGAGCAGTTCTTC. Translating it yields CASSYDEENEQFF.

V and J are TRBV9 and TRBJ2-3, with TRBD2 as a possible D gene (5 bases). The CDR3 spans 15 residues. The germline CDR1 and CDR2 sequences are SGDLS and YYNGEE. The V end lost 4 bases, the J end lost 0 bases, and 12 bases lay between the germline ends. The CDR3 region is CASSPRGRSTDTQYF. CDR3 DNA sequence: TGTGCCAGCAGCCCGCGAGGGAGAAGCACAGATACGCAGTATTTT. Drawing the rest from reference TRBV9 and TRBJ2-3, the complete variable domain is DSGVTQTPKHLITATGQRVTLRCSPRSGDLSVYWYQQSLDQGLQFLIQYYNGEERAKGNILERFSAQQFPDLHSELNLSSLELGDSALYFCASSPRGRSTDTQYFGPGTRLTVL.

The V call is TRBV6-1, the J call TRBJ1-2; D uncertain. CDR3 length: 11 residues. With 5 bases removed from V and 6 bases from J, the gap between germline ends came to 7 bases. Germline assignment: CDR1 MNHNS and CDR2 SASEGT. The CDR3 DNA reads TGTGCCAGCAGTTGGGAGGATGGCTACACCTTC. Encoded protein: CASSWEDGYTF.